The 26 T cell receptor beta chains below all came from one sample that was sequenced in a study of T cell responses to AZD1222 COVID-19 vaccine. Repertoires were generated with immunoSEQ multiplex PCR, while TCRdb's copy carries only in-frame clones and drops some. The table includes some 110,000 clones, more than 75% detected once. The input for sequencing was peripheral blood, taken on day 0 of AZD1222 vaccination. The receptor source for this set is an adult in good health.

The chain uses TRBV4-1 and TRBJ1-5; no firm D call. V gave up 1 base and J gave up 4 bases, with 8 bases separating them. CDR1 and CDR2 from the germline V gene are MGHRA and YSYEKL. The CDR3 is 14 amino acids. CDR3 in amino acids: CASSQVTVNQPQHF. Written as DNA, the CDR3 is TGCGCCAGCAGCCAAGTTACGGTTAATCAGCCCCAGCATTTT.

The chain uses TRBV5-1 and TRBJ2-3; the match to TRBD2 covers 13 bases. Germline CDR1 SGHRS, CDR2 YFSETQ. The CDR3 has 16 amino acids. Unmatched junction bases numbered 5, after V lost 0 bases and J lost 7 bases. The CDR3 bases are TGCGCCAGCAGCTTGGAAGGACTAGCGGGAGTAAATACGCAGTATTTT. This gives the protein CASSLEGLAGVNTQYF.

The chain carries TRBV19 and TRBJ2-7; unclear D gene. The CDR3 runs 14 residues. Germline-derived CDR1 and CDR2 are LNHDA and SQIVND (reference sequence). V dropped 3 bases and J dropped 6 bases, with 15 bases sitting between them. CDR3 protein: CASSMGLLVFEQYF. CDR3 in DNA: TGTGCCAGTAGTATGGGTTTGCTGGTGTTCGAGCAGTACTTC.

The chain employs TRBV7-9 and TRBJ1-3; D ambiguous. Germline V CDR1 and CDR2: SEHNR, FQNEAQ (reference sequence). The CDR3 is 14 residues long. The V end lost 5 bases, the J end lost 6 bases, and 14 bases lay between the germline ends. CDR3 loop: CASSEPGRENTIYF. As DNA, the CDR3 is TGTGCCAGCAGCGAACCGGGAAGAGAAAACACCATATATTTT.

The gene calls are TRBV13 and TRBJ2-7, with TRBD2 matching 8 bases. This CDR3 contains 15 residues. CDR1 is PRHDT, CDR2 FYEKMQ, per germline (reference sequence). J gave up 0 bases and V 3 bases, and 4 bases lay outside the gene matches. The CDR3 sequence: CASSFTGGNSYEQYF. For the CDR3, the DNA is TGTGCCAGCAGCTTCACGGGAGGGAACTCCTACGAGCAGTACTTC.

The chain is built from TRBV3-1 (or the pseudogene TRBV3-2) and TRBJ2-6; 7 nucleotides line up with TRBD1. V was clipped by 3 bases and J by 0 bases; unmatched bases: 5. The CDR3 length is 17 residues. CDR1 and CDR2 from the germline V gene are LGHDT and YNNKEL (reference sequence). The CDR3 loop is CASSQTGLTSGANVLTF. The CDR3 DNA is TGTGCCAGCAGCCAGACAGGGCTCACCTCTGGGGCCAACGTCCTGACTTTC.

The chain employs TRBV5-1 and TRBJ1-3; D not certain. V gave up 0 bases and J gave up 2 bases, with 9 bases separating them. The V gene's germline CDR1 is SGHRS and CDR2 YFSETQ. The CDR3 has 15 amino acids. The CDR3 here is CASSLEGSPGNTIYF. For the CDR3, the DNA is TGCGCCAGCAGCTTGGAAGGCAGCCCTGGAAACACCATATATTTT.

The V call is TRBV7-2, the J call TRBJ2-5; maybe TRBD2 (7 bases). The CDR3 is made up of 15 amino acids. In germline, CDR1 is SGHTA, CDR2 FQGNSA. The V end was cut by 0 bases, the J end by 3 bases, with 11 bases between. The CDR3 DNA follows: TGTGCCAGCAGCTTAGCCAGAGGGGGGGAAGAGACCCAGTACTTC. It is translated as CASSLARGGEETQYF. Based on the CDR3 plus reference TRBV7-2 and TRBJ2-5, the full variable domain is GAGVSQSPSNKVTEKGKDVELRCDPISGHTALYWYRQSLGQGLEFLIYFQGNSAPDKSGLPSDRFSAERTGGSVSTLTIQRTQQEDSAVYLCASSLARGGEETQYFGPGTRLLVL.

This clone was seen more than once but under ten times. This sequence joins TRBV2 and TRBJ2-3; unclear D gene. CDR1 is SNHLY and CDR2 is FYNNEI in the germline V gene. Trimming shortened V by 7 bases and J by 2 bases, and 16 bases separated the two germline ends. The CDR3 has 15 residues. CDR3 sequence reads: CASNGVLRYTDTQYF. The CDR3 coding sequence is TGTGCCAGCAATGGGGTATTGCGGTACACAGATACGCAGTATTTT.

The rearrangement joins TRBV24-1 to TRBJ2-3, with a tentative D call TRBD1 (5 bases). Germline assignment: CDR1 KGHDR and CDR2 SFDVKD. This CDR3 contains 15 residues. Between the trimmed V and J ends, which lost 5 bases and 1 base, there was a span of 12 bases. CDR3 sequence: CATSAADRGTDTQYF. CDR3 coding DNA: TGTGCCACCAGTGCCGCCGACAGAGGCACAGATACGCAGTATTTT.

This clone was picked up one time. The V and J genes are TRBV7-3 and TRBJ1-1, with 9 positions matching TRBD1. Germline CDR1 reads SGHTA; CDR2 reads FQGTGA. Germline trimming cut 5 bases from V and 7 bases from J; bases unmatched to any gene: 8. The CDR3 is 14 amino acids. The DNA of the CDR3 is TGTGCCAGCAGCCCAAGCGGGACAGGGAATGAAGCTTTCTTT. Translating gives CASSPSGTGNEAFF.

This clone was seen a handful of times. The rearrangement links TRBV24-1 to TRBJ2-5; no clear D. This CDR3 has 15 amino acids. CDR1 is KGHDR and CDR2 is SFDVKD in the germline V gene. The ends were cut back, 0 bases at V and 2 bases at J, with 9 bases in the middle. CDR3 sequence reads: CATSDLKGSQETQYF. In DNA form, the CDR3 reads TGTGCCACCAGTGATTTGAAGGGCAGTCAAGAGACCCAGTACTTC.

This sequence joins TRBV4-3 and TRBJ1-1, with D maybe TRBD1 (5 bases). The CDR3 covers 15 residues. V lost 4 bases to trimming and J lost 4 bases, with 16 bases between them. Looked up from germline, CDR1 is LGHNA and CDR2 is YSLEER. The DNA of the CDR3 is TGCGCCAGCAGCCCCGACCCTACGGGGCCCACTGAAGCTTTCTTT. It encodes CASSPDPTGPTEAFF.

The sample holds one count of this clone. This chain links TRBV4-1 with TRBJ2-5, with D hard to call. The V and J ends lost 1 base and 5 bases respectively, with 8 bases between them. Per germline, CDR1 MGHRA and CDR2 YSYEKL. The CDR3 loop spans 13 amino acids. The CDR3 nucleotides are TGCGCCAGCAGCCAAGGGGTAGTTGAGACCCAGTACTTC. The encoded protein is CASSQGVVETQYF.

The chain carries TRBV19 and TRBJ2-1; 13 bases match TRBD2. This CDR3 region has 15 residues. V was pared by 3 bases and J by 8 bases, with 4 bases of the junction left unmatched. The germline V gene encodes CDR1 LNHDA and CDR2 SQIVND (reference sequence). The CDR3 DNA is TGTGCCAGTAGTATGGGACTAGCGGGGTCCCATGAGCAGTTCTTC. This sequence encodes CASSMGLAGSHEQFF.

The chain employs TRBV6-5 and TRBJ1-3, with 10 bases matching TRBD1. Germline-derived CDR1 and CDR2 are MNHEY and SVGAGI. This CDR3 contains 16 residues. Germline trimming cut 2 bases from V and 3 bases from J; bases unmatched to any gene: 4. CDR3 amino acids: CASSYRGQGGGNTIYF. The CDR3 nucleotides are TGTGCCAGCAGTTACCGAGGACAGGGGGGTGGAAACACCATATATTTT.

In the case of this clone: A junction boundary mismatches the germline segment, possibly from a read error. The chain joins TRBV7-7 to TRBJ2-3; possibly TRBD2 for D (5 bases). Germline V gives CDR1 SSHAT, CDR2 FNYEAQ (reference sequence). The CDR3 consists of 14 residues. The CDR3 bases are TGTGCTAGCAGCCCCTCCTCCGCGGGAGATACGCAGTATTTT. Amino acids: CASSPSSAGDTQYF.

The CDR3 coding sequence is TGTGCCAGCAGTCCACTGGACATTCCGAACACTGAAGCTTTCTTT. Amino acids: CASSPLDIPNTEAFF. The chain combines TRBV6-5 with TRBJ1-1; tentatively, D is TRBD1 (5 bases). This CDR3 has 15 residues. Trimming stripped 5 bases from V and 1 base from J, with 14 bases between. The germline CDR1 and CDR2 sequences are MNHEY and SVGAGI.

This chain uses TRBV7-9 with TRBJ1-6, with D unresolved. The CDR3 covers 13 residues. Looked up from germline, CDR1 is SEHNR and CDR2 is FQNEAQ (reference sequence). The V end was cut by 5 bases, the J end by 13 bases, with 15 bases between. DNA for the CDR3: TGTGCCAGCAGCACCGACGTTTGGGTTCCCCTCCACTTT. Its translation: CASSTDVWVPLHF.

The chain is built from TRBV5-4 and TRBJ2-2; D may be TRBD1 (7 bases). CDR1 and CDR2 from the germline V gene are SGHNT and YYREEE (reference sequence). V was cut by 2 bases and J by 6 bases, with 17 bases left in between. The CDR3 has 16 amino acids. The chain's CDR3 is CASSFSRGAAAGELFF. The DNA for the CDR3 is TGTGCCAGCAGCTTCTCCAGGGGGGCAGCGGCCGGGGAGCTGTTTTTT.

This chain connects TRBV2 to TRBJ2-2, with 11 bases identical to TRBD2. Germline V gives CDR1 SNHLY, CDR2 FYNNEI. Germline trimming cut 7 bases from V and 1 base from J; bases unmatched to any gene: 2. The CDR3 sequence is 15 residues long. CDR3 nucleotide sequence: TGTGCCAGCACCGGGACTAGCGGGAACACCGGGGAGCTGTTTTTT. Its protein product is CASTGTSGNTGELFF.

The chain couples TRBV29-1 to TRBJ2-3, with 9 bases matching TRBD1. Trimming took 2 bases from V and 4 from J; bases not matched to a gene: 4. The V gene's germline CDR1 is SQVTM and CDR2 ANQGSEA. The CDR3 is 14 amino acids. The CDR3 DNA follows: TGCAGCGTTGAACGGGACAGGGAGCCAGATACGCAGTATTTT. It codes for CSVERDREPDTQYF.

The chain has TRBV7-2 and TRBJ2-7; a possible D gene is TRBD1 (5 bases). Germline V lookup: CDR1 SGHTA, CDR2 FQGNSA. This CDR3 contains 16 residues. Trimming removed 7 bases from V and 3 bases from J, with 22 bases in between. CDR3 region: CASMGRGTQTYYEQYF. The CDR3 bases are TGTGCCAGCATGGGAAGGGGTACTCAAACTTACTACGAGCAGTACTTC.

This clone was observed a handful of times. The V gene is TRBV7-9, the J gene TRBJ1-1; tentative D call: TRBD1 (5 bases). With 1 base removed from V and 3 bases from J, the gap between germline ends came to 6 bases. The CDR3 runs to 13 residues. Germline CDR1 is SEHNR and CDR2 is FQNEAQ (reference sequence). DNA of the CDR3: TGTGCCAGCAGCTTAGAAGGGGACACTGAAGCTTTCTTT. Protein product: CASSLEGDTEAFF.

The chain links TRBV7-3 to TRBJ2-1; D is perhaps TRBD1 (5 bases). The CDR3 length is 14 residues. The V gene lost 2 bases and the J gene lost 3 bases, with 8 bases spanning the gap. Germline assignment: CDR1 SGHTA and CDR2 FQGTGA. For the CDR3, the DNA is TGTGCCAGCAGCTTACCAGGGATCTACAATGAGCAGTTCTTC. It translates to CASSLPGIYNEQFF.

J is TRBJ2-1 and V is TRBV10-1; 7 nucleotides line up with TRBD2. CDR3 length equals 13 residues. V lost 10 bases to trimming and J lost 8 bases; unmatched junction nucleotides: 11. CDR1 is WNHNN, CDR2 SYGVQD, per germline (reference sequence). The CDR3 here is CATRRASGDEQFF. CDR3 nucleotide sequence: TGCGCCACCCGGAGGGCTAGCGGCGATGAGCAGTTCTTC.